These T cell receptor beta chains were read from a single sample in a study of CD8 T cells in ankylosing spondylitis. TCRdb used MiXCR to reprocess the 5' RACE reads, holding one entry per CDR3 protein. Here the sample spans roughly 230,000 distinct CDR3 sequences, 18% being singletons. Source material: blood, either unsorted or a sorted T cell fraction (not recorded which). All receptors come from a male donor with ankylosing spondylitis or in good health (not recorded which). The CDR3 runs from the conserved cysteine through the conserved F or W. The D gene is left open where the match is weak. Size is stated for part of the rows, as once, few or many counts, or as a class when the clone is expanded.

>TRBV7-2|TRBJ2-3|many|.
CASSPFPRRGDTQYF
TGTGCCAGCAGCCCCTTTCCCAGACGGGGGGATACGCAGTATTTT
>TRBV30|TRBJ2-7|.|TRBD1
CAWSIVGTALYEQYF
TGTGCCTGGAGTATAGTTGGGACAGCTTTATACGAGCAGTACTTC
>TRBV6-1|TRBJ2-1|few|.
CASGPSEDYNEQFF
TGTGCCAGCGGGCCTAGCGAGGACTACAATGAGCAGTTCTTC
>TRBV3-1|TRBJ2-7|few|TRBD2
CASSQDTGLAAYEQYF
TGTGCCAGCAGCCAAGATACGGGACTAGCGGCCTACGAGCAGTACTTC
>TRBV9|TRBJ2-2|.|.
CASSVSQGYAGELFF
TGTGCCAGCAGCGTTTCACAGGGTTACGCCGGGGAGCTGTTTTTT
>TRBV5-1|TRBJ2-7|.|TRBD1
CASSLTDRGREQYF
TGCGCCAGCAGCTTGACAGACAGGGGACGCGAGCAGTACTTC
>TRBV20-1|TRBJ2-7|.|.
CSARGQGRVTYEQYF
TGCAGTGCTAGAGGCCAAGGCAGGGTAACCTACGAGCAGTACTTC
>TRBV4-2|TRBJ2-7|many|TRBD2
CASSQTGLAGDEQYF
TGTGCCAGCAGCCAAACAGGACTAGCGGGAGACGAGCAGTACTTC
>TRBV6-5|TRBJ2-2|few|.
CASSLLVTGELFF
TGTGCCAGCAGTTTATTGGTTACCGGGGAGCTGTTTTTT
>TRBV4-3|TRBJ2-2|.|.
CASSQASVNTGELFF
TGCGCCAGCAGCCAAGCCTCGGTAAACACCGGGGAGCTGTTTTTT
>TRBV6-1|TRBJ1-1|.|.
CASSRPLAGENTEAFF
TGTGCCAGCAGTCGCCCCCTTGCAGGTGAAAACACTGAAGCTTTCTTT
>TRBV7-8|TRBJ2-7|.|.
CASSLLPLDADRYEQYF
TGTGCCAGCAGCTTATTACCGTTAGATGCGGACCGCTACGAGCAGTACTTC
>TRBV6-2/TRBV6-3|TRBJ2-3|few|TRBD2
CASRRGLEPPTDTQYF
TGTGCCAGCAGACGGGGACTAGAGCCACCCACAGATACGCAGTATTTT
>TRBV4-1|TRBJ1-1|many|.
CASSQGLVGNTEAFF
TGCGCCAGCAGTCAGGGATTGGTAGGGAACACTGAAGCTTTCTTT
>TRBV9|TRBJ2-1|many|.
CASSVVEAVPYNEQFF
TGTGCCAGCAGCGTAGTGGAAGCGGTCCCCTACAATGAGCAGTTCTTC
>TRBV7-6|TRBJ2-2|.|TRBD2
CASSNLLSGRNTGELFF
TGTGCCAGCAGCAATCTACTTAGCGGGAGAAACACCGGGGAGCTGTTTTTT
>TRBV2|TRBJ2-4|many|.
CASSVGIQYF
TGTGCCAGCAGTGTAGGCATTCAGTACTTC
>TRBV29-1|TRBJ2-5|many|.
CSVEEETQYF
TGCAGCGTTGAGGAGGAGACCCAGTACTTC
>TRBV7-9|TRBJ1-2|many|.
CASRVDRFYGYTF
TGTGCCAGCAGAGTCGACAGGTTCTATGGCTACACCTTC
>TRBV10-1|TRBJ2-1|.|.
CASSGTSSGYEQFF
TGCGCCAGCAGTGGGACCTCCAGCGGGTATGAGCAGTTCTTC
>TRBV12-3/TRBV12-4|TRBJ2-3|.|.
CASSSRSESTDTQYF
TGTGCCAGCAGTTCGCGTAGCGAAAGCACAGATACGCAGTATTTT
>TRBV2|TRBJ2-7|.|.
CASTGDNWEQYF
TGTGCCAGCACGGGAGACAATTGGGAGCAGTACTTC
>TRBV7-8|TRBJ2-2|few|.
CASSLPGLGAGELFF
TGTGCCAGCAGCTTACCGGGACTCGGGGCCGGGGAGCTGTTTTTT
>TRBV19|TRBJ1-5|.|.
CATGQYNQPQHF
TGTGCCACCGGACAGTACAATCAGCCCCAGCATTTT
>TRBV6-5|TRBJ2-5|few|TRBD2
CASSYWEGETQYF
TGTGCCAGCAGTTACTGGGAGGGGGAGACCCAGTACTTC
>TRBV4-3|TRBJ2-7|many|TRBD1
CASSPGTGIHEQYF
TGCGCCAGCAGTCCCGGGACAGGGATACACGAGCAGTACTTC
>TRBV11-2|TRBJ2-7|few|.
CASSFGIISFTYEQYF
TGTGCCAGCAGCTTCGGGATTATCTCCTTTACCTACGAGCAGTACTTC
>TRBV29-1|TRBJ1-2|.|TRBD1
CSVGTGDGYTF
TGCAGCGTTGGGACAGGGGATGGCTACACCTTC
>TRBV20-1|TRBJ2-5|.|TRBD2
CSASYLAGQETQYF
TGCAGTGCTAGTTACCTAGCGGGGCAAGAGACCCAGTACTTC
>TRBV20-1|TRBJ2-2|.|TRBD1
CSARKGQGTGELFF
TGCAGTGCTAGGAAGGGACAGGGGACCGGGGAGCTGTTTTTT
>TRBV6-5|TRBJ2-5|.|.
CASSYSPAETQYF
TGTGCCAGCAGTTACTCCCCCGCAGAGACCCAGTACTTC
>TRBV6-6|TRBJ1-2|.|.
CAITGGPGGYTF
TGTGCCATCACGGGAGGGCCTGGGGGCTACACCTTC
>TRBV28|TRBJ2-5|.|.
CASSLLDRPREETQYF
TGTGCCAGCAGTCTACTAGACAGGCCCCGGGAGGAGACCCAGTACTTC
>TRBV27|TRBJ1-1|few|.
CASSLSGRAFF
TGTGCCAGCAGTTTGTCCGGCCGTGCTTTCTTT
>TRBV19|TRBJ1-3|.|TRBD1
CASSPGQGGNTIYF
TGTGCCAGTAGTCCCGGACAGGGAGGAAACACCATATATTTT
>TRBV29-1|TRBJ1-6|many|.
CSGGPSQTPILDSPLHF
TGCAGCGGCGGCCCCTCCCAGACCCCTATATTGGATTCACCCCTCCACTTT
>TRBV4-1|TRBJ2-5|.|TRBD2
CASSQTSSETQYF
TGCGCCAGCAGCCAGACTAGCTCGGAGACCCAGTACTTC
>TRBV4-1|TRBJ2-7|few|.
CASSLARSYEQYF
TGCGCCAGCAGCCTTGCTCGTTCCTACGAGCAGTACTTC
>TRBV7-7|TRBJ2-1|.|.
CASSLSGLSSYNEQFF
TGTGCTAGCAGCTTATCGGGTCTAAGCTCCTACAATGAGCAGTTCTTC
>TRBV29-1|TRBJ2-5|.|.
CSAAGVNQETQYF
TGCAGCGCCGCAGGGGTAAACCAAGAGACCCAGTACTTC
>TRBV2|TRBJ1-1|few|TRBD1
CASSDPVLGQGVNTEAFF
TGTGCCAGCAGTGACCCCGTCTTGGGTCAGGGGGTTAACACTGAAGCTTTCTTT
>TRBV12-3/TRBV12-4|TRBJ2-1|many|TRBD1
CASSDPRDSSYNEQFF
TGTGCCAGCAGTGACCCCCGGGACAGCTCCTACAATGAGCAGTTCTTC
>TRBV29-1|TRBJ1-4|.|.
CSVYDRFATNEKLFF
TGCAGCGTTTATGACAGGTTTGCAACTAATGAAAAACTGTTTTTT
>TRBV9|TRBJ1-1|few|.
CASSVVQGATEAFF
TGTGCCAGCAGCGTAGTACAGGGTGCCACTGAAGCTTTCTTT
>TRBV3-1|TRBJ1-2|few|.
CASSQDLGSRLHDGYTF
TGTGCCAGCAGCCAAGACCTCGGTTCCCGACTGCATGATGGCTACACCTTC